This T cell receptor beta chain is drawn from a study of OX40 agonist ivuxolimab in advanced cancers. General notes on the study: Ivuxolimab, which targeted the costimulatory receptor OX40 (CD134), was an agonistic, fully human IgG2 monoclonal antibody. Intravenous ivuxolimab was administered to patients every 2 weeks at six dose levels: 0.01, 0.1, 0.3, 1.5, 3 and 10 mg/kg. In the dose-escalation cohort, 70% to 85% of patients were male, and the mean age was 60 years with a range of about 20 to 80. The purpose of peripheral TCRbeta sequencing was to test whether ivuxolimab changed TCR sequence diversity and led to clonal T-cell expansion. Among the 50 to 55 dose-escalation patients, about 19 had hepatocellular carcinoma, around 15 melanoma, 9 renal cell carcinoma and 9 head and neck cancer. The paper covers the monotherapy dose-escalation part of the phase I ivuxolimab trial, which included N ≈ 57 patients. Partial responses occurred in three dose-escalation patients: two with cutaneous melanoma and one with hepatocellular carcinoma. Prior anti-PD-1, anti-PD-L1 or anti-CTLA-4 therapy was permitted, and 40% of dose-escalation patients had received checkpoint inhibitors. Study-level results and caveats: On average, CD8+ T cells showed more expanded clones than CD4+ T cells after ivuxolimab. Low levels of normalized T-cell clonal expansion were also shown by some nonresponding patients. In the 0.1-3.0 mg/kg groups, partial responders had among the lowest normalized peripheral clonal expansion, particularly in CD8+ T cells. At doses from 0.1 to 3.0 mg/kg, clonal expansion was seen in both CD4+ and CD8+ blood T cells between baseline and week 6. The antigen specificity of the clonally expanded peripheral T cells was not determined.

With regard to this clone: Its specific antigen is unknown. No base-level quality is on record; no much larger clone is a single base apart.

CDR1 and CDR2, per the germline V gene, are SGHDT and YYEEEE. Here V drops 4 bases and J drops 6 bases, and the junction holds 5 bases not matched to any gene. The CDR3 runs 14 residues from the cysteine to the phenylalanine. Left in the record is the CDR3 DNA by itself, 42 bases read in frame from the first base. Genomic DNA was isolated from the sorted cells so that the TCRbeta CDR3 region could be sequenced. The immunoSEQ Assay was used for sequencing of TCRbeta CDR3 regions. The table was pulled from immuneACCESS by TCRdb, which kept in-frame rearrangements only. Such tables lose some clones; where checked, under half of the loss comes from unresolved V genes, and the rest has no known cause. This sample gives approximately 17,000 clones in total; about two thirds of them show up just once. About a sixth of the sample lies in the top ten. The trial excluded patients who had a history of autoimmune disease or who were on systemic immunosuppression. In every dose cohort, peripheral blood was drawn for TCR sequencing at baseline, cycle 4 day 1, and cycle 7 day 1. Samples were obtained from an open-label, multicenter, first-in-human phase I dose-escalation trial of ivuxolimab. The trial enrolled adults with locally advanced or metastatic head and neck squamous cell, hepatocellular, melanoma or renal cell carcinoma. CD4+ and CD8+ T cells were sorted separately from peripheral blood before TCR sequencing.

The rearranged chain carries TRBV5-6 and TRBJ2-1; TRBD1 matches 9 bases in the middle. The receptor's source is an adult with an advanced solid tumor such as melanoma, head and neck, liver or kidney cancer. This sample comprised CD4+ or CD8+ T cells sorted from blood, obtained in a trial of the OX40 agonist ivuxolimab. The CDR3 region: CASSPGTGLNEQFF. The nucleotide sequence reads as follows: TGTGCCAGCAGCCCCGGGACAGGGCTCAATGAGCAGTTCTTC. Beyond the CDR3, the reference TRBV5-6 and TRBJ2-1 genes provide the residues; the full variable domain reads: DAGVTQSPTHLIKTRGQQVTLRCSPKSGHDTVSWYQQALGQGPQFIFQYYEEEERQRGNFPDRFSGHQFPNYSSELNVNALLLGDSALYLCASSPGTGLNEQFFGPGTRLTVL.